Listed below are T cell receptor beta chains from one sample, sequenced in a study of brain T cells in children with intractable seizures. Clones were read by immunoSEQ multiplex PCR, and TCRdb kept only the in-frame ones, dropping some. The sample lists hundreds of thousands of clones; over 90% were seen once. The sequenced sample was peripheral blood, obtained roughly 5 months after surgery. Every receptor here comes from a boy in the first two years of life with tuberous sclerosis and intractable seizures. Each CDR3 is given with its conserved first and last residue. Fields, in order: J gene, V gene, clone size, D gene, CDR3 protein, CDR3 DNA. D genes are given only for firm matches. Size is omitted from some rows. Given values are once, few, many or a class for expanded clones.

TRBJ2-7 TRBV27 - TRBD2 CASSTASGRRYEQYF TGTGCCAGCAGTACCGCTAGCGGGAGAAGGTACGAGCAGTACTTC
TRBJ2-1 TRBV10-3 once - CAISEDPPVPRGEQFF TGTGCCATCAGTGAGGATCCGCCGGTGCCCAGGGGAGAGCAGTTCTTC
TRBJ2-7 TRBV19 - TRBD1 CASSPPYKGDRGLTTYEQYF TGTGCCAGTAGCCCACCTTACAAAGGCGACAGGGGGTTAACAACCTACGAGCAGTACTTC
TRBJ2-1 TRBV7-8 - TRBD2 CASSLAGGGDEQFF TGTGCCAGCAGCTTAGCTGGTGGGGGGGATGAGCAGTTCTTC
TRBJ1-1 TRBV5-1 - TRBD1 CASSLGQGGNTEAFF TGCGCCAGCAGCCTTGGACAGGGAGGGAACACTGAAGCTTTCTTT
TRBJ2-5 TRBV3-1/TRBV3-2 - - CASSHPGEARGETQYF TGTGCCAGCAGCCACCCCGGGGAGGCCCGAGGGGAGACCCAGTACTTC
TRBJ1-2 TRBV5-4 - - CASSQGPDNYGYTF TGTGCCAGCAGCCAAGGGCCAGATAACTATGGCTACACCTTC
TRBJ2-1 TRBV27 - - CASSKFVGGTYNEQFF TGTGCCAGCAGTAAATTTGTTGGGGGAACCTACAATGAGCAGTTCTTC
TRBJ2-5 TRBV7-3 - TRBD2 CASSLTLADQETQYF TGTGCCAGCAGCTTAACCCTAGCGGACCAAGAGACCCAGTACTTC
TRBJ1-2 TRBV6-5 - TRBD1 CASSRQGSYGYTF TGTGCCAGCAGTCGACAGGGGTCCTATGGCTACACCTTC
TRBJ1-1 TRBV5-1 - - CASRNIKDPQMNTEAFF TGCGCCAGCCGAAATATTAAGGACCCTCAAATGAACACTGAAGCTTTCTTT
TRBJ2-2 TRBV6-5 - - CASKGPWDTGELFF TGTGCCAGCAAGGGACCTTGGGACACCGGGGAGCTGTTTTTT
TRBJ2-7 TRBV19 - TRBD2 CASSIPGRAYEQYF TGTGCCAGTAGTATACCCGGGAGGGCCTACGAGCAGTACTTC
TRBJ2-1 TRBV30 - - CAWSRNDYTNEQFF TGTGCCTGGAGTCGAAACGACTATACCAATGAGCAGTTCTTC
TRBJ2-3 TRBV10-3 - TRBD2 CAISGASGRTDTQYF TGTGCCATCAGTGGGGCTAGCGGGAGGACAGATACGCAGTATTTT
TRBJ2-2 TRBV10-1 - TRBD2 CASSEGLAGVSGELFF TGCGCCAGCAGTGAAGGACTAGCGGGAGTTTCCGGGGAGCTGTTTTTT
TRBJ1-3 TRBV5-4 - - CASSLGFVRGSSGNTIYF TGTGCCAGCAGCTTGGGGTTCGTTAGGGGTTCGTCTGGAAACACCATATATTTT
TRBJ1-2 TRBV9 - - CASSVGGGPYGYTF TGTGCCAGCAGCGTAGGCGGAGGACCATATGGCTACACCTTC
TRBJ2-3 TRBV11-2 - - CASSFGQLHTDTQYF TGTGCCAGCAGCTTCGGGCAGCTCCACACAGATACGCAGTATTTT
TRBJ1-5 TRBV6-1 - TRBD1 CASSEGQGAQPQHF TGTGCCAGCAGTGAAGGACAGGGGGCTCAGCCCCAGCATTTT
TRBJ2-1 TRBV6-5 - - CATSSYNEQFF TGTGCCACCAGCTCCTACAATGAGCAGTTCTTC
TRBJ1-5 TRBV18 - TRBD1 CASSATGRNQPQHF TGTGCCAGCTCAGCGACAGGGCGGAATCAGCCCCAGCATTTT
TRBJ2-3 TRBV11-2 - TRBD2 CASRTPSRAGVPAADTQYF TGTGCCAGCAGAACTCCCTCGCGAGCGGGGGTACCCGCTGCAGATACGCAGTATTTT
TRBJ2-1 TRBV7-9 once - CASSYRRQANRGEQFF TGTGCCAGCAGCTACCGAAGACAGGCGAATCGGGGTGAGCAGTTCTTC
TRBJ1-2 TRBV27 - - CATTDNPWNYGYTF TGTGCCACCACGGACAACCCCTGGAACTATGGCTACACCTTC
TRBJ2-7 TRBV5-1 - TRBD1 CASSFSGTEIYEQYF TGCGCCAGCAGCTTCTCCGGGACAGAAATTTACGAGCAGTACTTC
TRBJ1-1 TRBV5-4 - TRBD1 CASRHSGQRHTEAFF TGTGCCAGCAGACATTCGGGACAGCGTCACACTGAAGCTTTCTTT